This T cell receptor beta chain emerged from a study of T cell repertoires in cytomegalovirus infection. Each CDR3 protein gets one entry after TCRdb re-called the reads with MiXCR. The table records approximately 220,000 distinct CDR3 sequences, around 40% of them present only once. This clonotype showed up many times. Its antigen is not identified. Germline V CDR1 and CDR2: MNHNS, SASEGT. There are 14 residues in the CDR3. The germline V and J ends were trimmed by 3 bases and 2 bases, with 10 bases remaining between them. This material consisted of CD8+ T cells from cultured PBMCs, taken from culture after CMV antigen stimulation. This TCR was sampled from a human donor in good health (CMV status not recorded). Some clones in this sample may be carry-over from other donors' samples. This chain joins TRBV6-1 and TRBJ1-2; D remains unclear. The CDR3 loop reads CASSEGWQNYGYTF. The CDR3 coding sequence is TGTGCCAGCAGTGAGGGGTGGCAGAACTATGGCTACACCTTC.